This T cell receptor beta chain was sequenced during a study of early T cells in non-severe SARS-CoV-2 infection. For the study at large: The study sequenced bulk RNA from unsorted whole blood, with chains unpaired.

V lost 5 bases, J lost 3 bases, and 11 bases lay in between. The CDR3 spans 12 residues. Germline V CDR1 and CDR2: DFQATT, SNEGSKA (reference sequence). This clonotype was counted only a few times. Attachment of unique molecular identifiers to individual cDNA molecules was performed. TCRdb ran MiXCR on the 5' RACE reads and lists one entry per CDR3 protein. Here the sample spans 30,000 or so distinct CDR3 sequences, about 7% being singletons. The specimen sequenced was whole blood. V is TRBV20-1 and J is TRBJ2-7; D not certain. This TCR derives from an adult who was a healthcare worker with PCR-confirmed SARS-CoV-2 infection or an uninfected control (not recorded which). The CDR3 reads CSAGFSGYEQYF. CDR3 DNA sequence: TGCAGTGCTGGGTTTAGTGGCTACGAGCAGTACTTC.